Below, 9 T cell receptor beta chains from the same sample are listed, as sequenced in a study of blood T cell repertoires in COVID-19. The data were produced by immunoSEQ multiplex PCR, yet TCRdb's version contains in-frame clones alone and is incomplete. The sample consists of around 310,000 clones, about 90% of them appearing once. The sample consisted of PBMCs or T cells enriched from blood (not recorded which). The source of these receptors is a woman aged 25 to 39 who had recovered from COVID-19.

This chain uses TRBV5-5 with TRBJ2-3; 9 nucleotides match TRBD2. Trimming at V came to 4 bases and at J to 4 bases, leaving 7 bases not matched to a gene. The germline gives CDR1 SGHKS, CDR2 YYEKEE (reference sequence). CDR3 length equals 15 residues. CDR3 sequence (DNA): TGTGCCAGCAGCCCATGGACTAGCGAAGCAGATACGCAGTATTTT. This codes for CASSPWTSEADTQYF.

The CDR3 here is CATSVQLGELFF. The CDR3 DNA reads as TGTGCCACCAGCGTTCAACTCGGGGAGCTGTTTTTT. The chain links TRBV15 to TRBJ2-2; D not resolved. Germline CDR1 reads LNHNV; CDR2 reads YYDKDF (reference sequence). This CDR3 is built from 12 residues. Deletions cut 5 bases from V and 7 bases from J, with 8 bases between.

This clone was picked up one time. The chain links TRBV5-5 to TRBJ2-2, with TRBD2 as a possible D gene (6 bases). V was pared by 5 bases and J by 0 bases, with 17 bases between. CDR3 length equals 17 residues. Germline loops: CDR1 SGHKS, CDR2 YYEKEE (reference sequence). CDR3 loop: CASSLSRRASNTGELFF. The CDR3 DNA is TGTGCCAGCAGTCTGAGTAGGAGGGCCTCGAACACCGGGGAGCTGTTTTTT.

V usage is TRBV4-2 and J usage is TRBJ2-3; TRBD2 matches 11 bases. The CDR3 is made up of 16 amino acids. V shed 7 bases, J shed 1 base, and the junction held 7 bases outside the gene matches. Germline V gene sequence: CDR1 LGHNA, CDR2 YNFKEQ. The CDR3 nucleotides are TGTGCCAGCACGTCACTAGCGGGAGTTGGCACAGATACGCAGTATTTT. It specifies CASTSLAGVGTDTQYF.

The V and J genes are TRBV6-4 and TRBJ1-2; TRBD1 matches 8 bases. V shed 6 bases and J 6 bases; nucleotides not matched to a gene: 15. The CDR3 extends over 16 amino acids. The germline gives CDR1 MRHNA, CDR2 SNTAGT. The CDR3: CASSPQLGQDRHGYTF. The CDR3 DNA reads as TGTGCCAGCAGCCCCCAATTGGGACAGGACCGGCATGGCTACACCTTC.

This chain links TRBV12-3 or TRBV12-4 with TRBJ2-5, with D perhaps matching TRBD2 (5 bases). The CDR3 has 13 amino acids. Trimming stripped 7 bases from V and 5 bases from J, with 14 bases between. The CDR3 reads CASTAGHVETQYF. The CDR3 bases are TGTGCCAGCACCGCGGGTCACGTCGAGACCCAGTACTTC.

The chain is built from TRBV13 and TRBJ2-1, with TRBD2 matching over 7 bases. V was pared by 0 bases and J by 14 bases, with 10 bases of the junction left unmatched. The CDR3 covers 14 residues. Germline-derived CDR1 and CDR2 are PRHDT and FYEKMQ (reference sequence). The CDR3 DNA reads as TGTGCCAGCAGCTTAGGCCCGGGAGGACTAGTGGAGTTCTTC. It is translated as CASSLGPGGLVEFF.

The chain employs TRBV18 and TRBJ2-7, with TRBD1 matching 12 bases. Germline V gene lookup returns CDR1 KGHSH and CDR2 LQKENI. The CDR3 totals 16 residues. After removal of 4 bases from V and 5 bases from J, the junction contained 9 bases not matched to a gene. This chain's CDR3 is CASSHRDRGRIDEQYF. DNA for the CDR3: TGTGCCAGCTCACACCGGGACAGGGGGCGGATAGACGAGCAGTACTTC.

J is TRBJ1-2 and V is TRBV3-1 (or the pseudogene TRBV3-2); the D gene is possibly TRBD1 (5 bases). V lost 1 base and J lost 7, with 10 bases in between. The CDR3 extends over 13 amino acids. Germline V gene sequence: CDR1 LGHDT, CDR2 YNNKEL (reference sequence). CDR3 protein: CASSQGGFGGYTF. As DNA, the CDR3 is TGTGCCAGCAGCCAAGGGGGCTTTGGTGGCTACACCTTC.